This TCR beta chain was obtained from a study of blood T cell repertoires in COVID-19. Across the study: Some COVID-19 samples were acute and others convalescent; all came from the United States, Italy and Spain.

Trimming cost V 0 bases and J 2 bases, with 11 bases left between them. Looked up from germline, CDR1 is MNHEY and CDR2 is SVGAGI. The CDR3 has 15 amino acids. The study drew participants aged roughly 18 to 95 years from 24 US areas. Each recovered donor of Cohort 3 presented with two negative PCRs, clearance, or symptom resolution. The data were produced by immunoSEQ multiplex PCR, yet TCRdb's version contains in-frame clones alone and is incomplete. Among some 420,000 clones, around 91% were seen once, and the ten largest hold 1% to 1.3%. The chain combines TRBV6-5 with TRBJ2-7, with D possibly being TRBD2 (5 bases). The sample taken for sequencing was PBMCs or T cells enriched from blood (not recorded which). This sequence originates from a man under 40 who had recovered from COVID-19. The CDR3 sequence is CASSYSSGRTYEQYF. The CDR3 nucleotides read TGTGCCAGCAGTTACTCGAGCGGCCGAACCTACGAGCAGTACTTC.